This entry describes one T cell receptor beta chain. Its antigen is unknown. Sample barcodes and UMIs were carried by the TCR alpha and TCR beta cDNA libraries that 5'RACE generated with constant-segment primers. MiXCR, applied by TCRdb to the 5' RACE reads, yields one record per CDR3 protein. The repertoire includes about 45,000 distinct CDR3 sequences, 6% to 8% of them detected once, and around 1.5% sits in the top ten. The data stem from a study of T-cell memory formation after mild COVID-19. Study results and caveats: Several responding clones turned up in pre-infection memory, indicating that cross-reactive memory may have taken part.

This CDR3 has 15 residues. Trimming stripped 4 bases from V and 3 bases from J, with 17 bases between. Per germline, CDR1 SGHRS and CDR2 YFSETQ. The specimen sequenced was PBMCs or a T cell subset sorted from them (not recorded which). This chain uses TRBV5-1 with TRBJ2-7; the D gene is possibly TRBD1 (6 bases). This receptor was taken from a young man who had mild COVID-19 (a few samples of this study predate the infection). Cell type and time point are not known. CDR3 amino acids: CASSLHSGTSYEQYF. Written as DNA, the CDR3 is TGCGCCAGCAGCCTCCACTCAGGGACAAGCTACGAGCAGTACTTC.